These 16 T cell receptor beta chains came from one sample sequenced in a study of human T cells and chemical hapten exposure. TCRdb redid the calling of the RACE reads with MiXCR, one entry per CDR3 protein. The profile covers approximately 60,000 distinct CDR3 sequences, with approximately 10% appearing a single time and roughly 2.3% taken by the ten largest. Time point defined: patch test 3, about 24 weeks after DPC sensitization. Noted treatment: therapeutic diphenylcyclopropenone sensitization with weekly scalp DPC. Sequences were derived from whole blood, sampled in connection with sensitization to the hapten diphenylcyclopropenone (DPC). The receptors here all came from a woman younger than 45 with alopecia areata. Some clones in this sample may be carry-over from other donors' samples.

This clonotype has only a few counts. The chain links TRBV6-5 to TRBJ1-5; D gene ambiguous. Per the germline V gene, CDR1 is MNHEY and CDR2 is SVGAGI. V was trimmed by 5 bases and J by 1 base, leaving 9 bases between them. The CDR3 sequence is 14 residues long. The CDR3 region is CASSPDGSNQPQHF. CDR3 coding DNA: TGTGCCAGCAGTCCGGACGGGAGCAATCAGCCCCAGCATTTT.

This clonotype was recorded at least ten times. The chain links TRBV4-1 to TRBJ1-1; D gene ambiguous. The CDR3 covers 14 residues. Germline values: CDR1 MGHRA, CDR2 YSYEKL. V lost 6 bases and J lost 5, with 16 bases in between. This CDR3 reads CASSHPVGGTEAFF. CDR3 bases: TGCGCCAGCAGTCATCCCGTGGGAGGGACTGAAGCTTTCTTT.

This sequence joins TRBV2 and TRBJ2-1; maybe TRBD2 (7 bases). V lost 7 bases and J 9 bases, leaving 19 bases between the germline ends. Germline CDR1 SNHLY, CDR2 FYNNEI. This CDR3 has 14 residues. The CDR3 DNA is TGTGCCAGCATGGGGGCGGGAGCGACTCTTGAGCAGTTCTTC. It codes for CASMGAGATLEQFF.

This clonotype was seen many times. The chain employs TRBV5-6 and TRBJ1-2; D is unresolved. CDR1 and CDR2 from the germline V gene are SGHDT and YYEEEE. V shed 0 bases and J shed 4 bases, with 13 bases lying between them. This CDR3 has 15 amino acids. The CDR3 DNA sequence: TGTGCCAGCAGCTTGGCCCCCTCGGGAGGCTATGGCTACACCTTC. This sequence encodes CASSLAPSGGYGYTF.

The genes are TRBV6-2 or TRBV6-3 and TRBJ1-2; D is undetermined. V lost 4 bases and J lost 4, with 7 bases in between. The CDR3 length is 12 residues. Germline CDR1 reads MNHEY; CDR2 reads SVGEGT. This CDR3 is CASSSETYGYTF. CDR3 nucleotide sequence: TGTGCCAGCAGTTCAGAAACCTATGGCTACACCTTC.

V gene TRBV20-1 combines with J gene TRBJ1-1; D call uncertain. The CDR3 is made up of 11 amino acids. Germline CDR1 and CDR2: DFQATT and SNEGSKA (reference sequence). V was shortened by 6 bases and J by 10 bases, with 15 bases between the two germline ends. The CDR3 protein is CSAATDEAAFF. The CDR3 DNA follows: TGCAGTGCCGCAACAGATGAGGCAGCTTTCTTT.

CDR3 bases: TGCGCCAGCAGCCAGGAGACTAGCGGGGGCAATGAGCAGTTCTTC. As protein: CASSQETSGGNEQFF. This chain connects TRBV4-3 to TRBJ2-1; 12 nucleotides line up with TRBD2. The CDR3 length is 15 residues. Germline V gives CDR1 LGHNA, CDR2 YSLEER. V was clipped by 3 bases and J by 6 bases; unmatched bases: 3.

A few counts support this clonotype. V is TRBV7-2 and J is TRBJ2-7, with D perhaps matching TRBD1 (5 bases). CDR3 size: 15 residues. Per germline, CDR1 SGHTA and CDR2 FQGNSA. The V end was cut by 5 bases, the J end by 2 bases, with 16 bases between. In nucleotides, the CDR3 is TGTGCCAGCAGCCACCAAATCGACAGAACCTACGAGCAGTACTTC. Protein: CASSHQIDRTYEQYF. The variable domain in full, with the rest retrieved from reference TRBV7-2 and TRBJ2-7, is GAGVSQSPSNKVTEKGKDVELRCDPISGHTALYWYRQSLGQGLEFLIYFQGNSAPDKSGLPSDRFSAERTGGSVSTLTIQRTQQEDSAVYLCASSHQIDRTYEQYFGPGTRLTVT.

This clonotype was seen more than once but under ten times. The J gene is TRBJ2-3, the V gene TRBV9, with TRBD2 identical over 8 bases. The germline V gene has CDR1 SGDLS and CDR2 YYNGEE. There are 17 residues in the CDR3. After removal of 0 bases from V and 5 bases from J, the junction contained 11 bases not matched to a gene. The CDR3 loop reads CASSVEGGVAGQDTQYF. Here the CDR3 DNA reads TGTGCCAGCAGCGTAGAGGGTGGGGTAGCGGGGCAAGATACGCAGTATTTT.

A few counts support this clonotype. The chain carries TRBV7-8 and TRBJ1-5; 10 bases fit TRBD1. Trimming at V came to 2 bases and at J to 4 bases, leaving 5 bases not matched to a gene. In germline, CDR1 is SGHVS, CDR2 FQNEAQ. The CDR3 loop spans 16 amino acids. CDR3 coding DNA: TGTGCCAGCAGCTTATCATCGGGACAGGGGAATCAGCCCCAGCATTTT. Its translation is CASSLSSGQGNQPQHF.

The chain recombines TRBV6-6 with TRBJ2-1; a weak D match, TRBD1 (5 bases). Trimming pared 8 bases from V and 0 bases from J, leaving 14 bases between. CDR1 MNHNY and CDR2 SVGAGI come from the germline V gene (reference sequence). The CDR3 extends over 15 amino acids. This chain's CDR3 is CASGARMGSYNEQFF. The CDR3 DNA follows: TGTGCCAGCGGGGCCCGGATGGGCTCCTACAATGAGCAGTTCTTC.

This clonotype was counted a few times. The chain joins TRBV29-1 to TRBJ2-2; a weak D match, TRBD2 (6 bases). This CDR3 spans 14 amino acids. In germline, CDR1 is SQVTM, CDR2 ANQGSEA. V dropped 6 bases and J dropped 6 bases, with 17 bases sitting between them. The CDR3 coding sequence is TGCAGCGTCGATATGCGGGGTAACGCCGGGGAGCTGTTTTTT. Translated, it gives CSVDMRGNAGELFF.

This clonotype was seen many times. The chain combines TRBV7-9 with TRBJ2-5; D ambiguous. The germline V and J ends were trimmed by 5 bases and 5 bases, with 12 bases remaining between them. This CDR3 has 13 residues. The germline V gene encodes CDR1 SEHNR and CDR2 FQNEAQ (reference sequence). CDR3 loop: CASSPDALETQYF. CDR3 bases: TGTGCCAGCAGCCCCGACGCGCTGGAGACCCAGTACTTC.

The CDR3 DNA sequence: TGTGCCAGCACCCCATACTCATCGGGGGTCAATGAGCAGTTCTTC. Encoded protein: CASTPYSSGVNEQFF. The chain links TRBV13 to TRBJ2-1, with a possible D match to TRBD2 (6 bases). The germline V and J ends were trimmed by 7 bases and 6 bases, with 19 bases remaining between them. The V gene's germline CDR1 is PRHDT and CDR2 FYEKMQ (reference sequence). The CDR3 spans 15 residues. The entire variable domain, with the rest obtained from reference TRBV13 and TRBJ2-1, is as follows: AAGVIQSPRHLIKEKRETATLKCYPIPRHDTVYWYQQGPGQDPQFLISFYEKMQSDKGSIPDRFSAQQFSDYHSELNMSSLELGDSALYFCASTPYSSGVNEQFFGPGTRLTVL.

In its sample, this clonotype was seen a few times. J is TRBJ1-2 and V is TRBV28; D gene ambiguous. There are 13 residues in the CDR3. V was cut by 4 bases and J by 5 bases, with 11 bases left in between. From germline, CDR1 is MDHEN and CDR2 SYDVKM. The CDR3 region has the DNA TGTGCCAGCAGTTCTATGACGGAATATGGCTACACCTTC. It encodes CASSSMTEYGYTF.

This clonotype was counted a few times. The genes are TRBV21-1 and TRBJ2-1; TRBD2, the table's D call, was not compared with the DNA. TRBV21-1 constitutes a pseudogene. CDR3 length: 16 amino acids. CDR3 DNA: TGTGCCAGCAACACGGTGGGGGCTAGCGTAGTCAATGAGCAGTTCTTC. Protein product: CASNTVGASVVNEQFF.